The entry that follows covers one T cell receptor beta chain sequence. Produced via immunoSEQ multiplex PCR; TCRdb's table is partial and in-frame only. The repertoire holds around 220,000 clones, with nearly 90% as singletons. The CDR3 has 16 residues. V lost 3 bases to trimming and J lost 7 bases; unmatched junction nucleotides: 9. In germline, CDR1 is SGHDN, CDR2 FVKESK. The data stem from a study of blood T cell repertoires in COVID-19. The J gene is TRBJ1-4, the V gene TRBV14, with 9 bases that match TRBD1. Sequencing was done on a sample of peripheral blood. The receptor was derived from a woman aged 40 to 50 who had recovered from COVID-19. CDR3 nucleotides: TGTGCCAGCAGCCAGTACGGGACAGGGAGCCCTGAAAAACTGTTTTTT. Amino acids: CASSQYGTGSPEKLFF.